Sequencing of this T cell receptor (beta chain) was carried out in a study of T cells in women clearing cervical HPV infection. Study context: Case blood drawn at lesion detection; control blood after infection cleared. Study observations and caveats: Unknown T-cell numbers per sample may underlie the richness differences.

TCRdb's copy holds only in-frame clones and misses some; the assay was immunoSEQ multiplex PCR. The specimen's table records around 35,000 clones. Comment on this clone: Its antigen is as yet unknown.

The sequence was collected from a woman between 18 and 69 years old with a cervical HPV16 infection that either progressed to CIN3+ or cleared (not recorded which). Sequenced material: blood buffy coat.

CDR3 DNA, as far as it was read: TGCAGTGCTAGGCACGCAGCCCGAGGTAGCTCCTATAATTCACCG. It translates to CSARHAARGSSYNSP. The complete CDR3 sequence is CSARHAARGSSYNSPLFF. The chain links TRBV20-1 to TRBJ2-2; no reliable D call. Read coverage stops 3 residues before the CDR3 terminus; the germline J gene supplies the remainder. CDR1 is DFQATT and CDR2 is SNEGSKA in the germline V gene (reference sequence). CDR3 length: 18 residues.